These T cell receptor beta chains were read from a single sample in a study of regulatory T cells in long-lasting Graves disease. MiXCR, run by TCRdb on the multiplex PCR reads, gives a single entry per CDR3 protein. The sample yields over 200,000 distinct CDR3 sequences, roughly 18% seen once. Separately, the same data were catalogued under a study of T cells in Graves' hyperthyroidism and ophthalmopathy.

The sample here was peripheral blood mononuclear cells (PBMCs), taken at new diagnosis, from a patient treated with antithyroid drugs. These receptors came from a woman aged 25 to 39 with Graves disease. The CDR3 runs from the conserved cysteine through the conserved F or W. A D gene is named only where the DNA matches it firmly. The size field is filled for only some rows; it gives once, few, many or a size class.

D,J,size,V,DNA,CDR3
.,TRBJ1-6,many,TRBV7-9,TGTGCCAGCAGATCCCCGGGGCCCTCCTATAATTCACCCCTCCACTTT,CASRSPGPSYNSPLHF
.,TRBJ2-5,.,TRBV4-1,TGCGCCAGCAGCCACCCCAGGGGGGGTTTGGAGACCCAGTACTTC,CASSHPRGGLETQYF
TRBD1,TRBJ1-6,few,TRBV27,TGTGCCAGCAGTCCGACAGGGGAAGATTCACCCCTCCACTTT,CASSPTGEDSPLHF
.,TRBJ1-3,many,TRBV12-3/TRBV12-4,TGTGCCAGCAGTTTAGTAAGGAGGCCTGGAAACACCATATATTTT,CASSLVRRPGNTIYF
TRBD1,TRBJ1-1,many,TRBV6-1,TGTGCCAGCCGATTTGACAGGGTGGAGAACACTGAAGCTTTCTTT,CASRFDRVENTEAFF
.,TRBJ1-1,many,TRBV27,TGTGCCAGCAGTCCTAACACGGACTTTGGCCCCAAGGGCTTGGCGGGCACTGAAGCTTTCTTT,CASSPNTDFGPKGLAGTEAFF
.,TRBJ1-6,many,TRBV3-1,TGTGCCAGCAGCCAAGGTGGTTATAATTCACCCCTCCACTTT,CASSQGGYNSPLHF
TRBD2,TRBJ2-3,many,TRBV9,TGTGCCAGCAGTAGTGGGGGGGGCACAGATACGCAGTATTTT,CASSSGGGTDTQYF
.,TRBJ2-5,many,TRBV7-2,TGTGCCAGCAGCTTAGTTGCAGGGGAGGAGACCCAGTACTTC,CASSLVAGEETQYF
TRBD2,TRBJ2-3,once,TRBV11-2,TGTGCCAGCAGCTCCGGACTAGCGGGAGGCCCTCCACTCATGACCCTAGATACGCAGTATTTT,CASSSGLAGGPPLMTLDTQYF
.,TRBJ2-2,few,TRBV20-1,TGCAGTGCTCGTCGGGACGGCAACACCGGGGAGCTGTTTTTT,CSARRDGNTGELFF
.,TRBJ2-7,many,TRBV7-9,TGTGCCAGCAGCTTAGCGAAACGGGGCCTCCACTACGAGCAGTACTTC,CASSLAKRGLHYEQYF